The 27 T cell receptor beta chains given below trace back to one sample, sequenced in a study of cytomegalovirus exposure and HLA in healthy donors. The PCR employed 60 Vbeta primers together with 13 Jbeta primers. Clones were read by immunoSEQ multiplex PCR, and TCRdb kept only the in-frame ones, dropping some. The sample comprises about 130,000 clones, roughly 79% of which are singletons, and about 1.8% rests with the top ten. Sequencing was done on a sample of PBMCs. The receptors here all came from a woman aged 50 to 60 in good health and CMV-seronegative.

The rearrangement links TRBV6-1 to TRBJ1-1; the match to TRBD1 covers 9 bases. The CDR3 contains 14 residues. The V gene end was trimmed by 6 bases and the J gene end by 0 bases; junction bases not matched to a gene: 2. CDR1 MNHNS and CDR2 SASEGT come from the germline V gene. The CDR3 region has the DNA TGTGCCAGCAGGGACAGGGGCCTGAACACTGAAGCTTTCTTT. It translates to CASRDRGLNTEAFF.

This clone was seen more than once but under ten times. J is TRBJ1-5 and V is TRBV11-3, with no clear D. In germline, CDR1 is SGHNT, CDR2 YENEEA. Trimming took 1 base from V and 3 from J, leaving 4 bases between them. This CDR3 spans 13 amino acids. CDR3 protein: CASSLAVNQPQHF. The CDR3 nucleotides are TGTGCCAGCAGCTTAGCGGTCAATCAGCCCCAGCATTTT.

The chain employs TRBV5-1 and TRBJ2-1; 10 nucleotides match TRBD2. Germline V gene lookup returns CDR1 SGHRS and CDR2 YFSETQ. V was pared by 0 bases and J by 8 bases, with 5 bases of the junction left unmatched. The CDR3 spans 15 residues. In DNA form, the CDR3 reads TGCGCCAGCAGCTTGGGAGTAGCGGGAGGCGATGAGCAGTTCTTC. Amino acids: CASSLGVAGGDEQFF.

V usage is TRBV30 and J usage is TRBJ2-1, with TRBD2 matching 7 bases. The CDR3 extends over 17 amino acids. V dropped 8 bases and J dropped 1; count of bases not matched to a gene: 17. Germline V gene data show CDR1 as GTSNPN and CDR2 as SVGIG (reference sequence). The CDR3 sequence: CASHHEGGTRSYNEQFF. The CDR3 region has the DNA TGTGCCAGCCATCATGAGGGAGGGACTCGATCCTACAATGAGCAGTTCTTC. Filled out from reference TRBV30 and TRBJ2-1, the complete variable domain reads SQTIHQWPATLVQPVGSPLSLECTVEGTSNPNLYWYRQAAGRGLQLLFYSVGIGQISSEVPQNLSASRPQDRQFILSSKKLLLSDSGFYLCASHHEGGTRSYNEQFFGPGTRLTVL.

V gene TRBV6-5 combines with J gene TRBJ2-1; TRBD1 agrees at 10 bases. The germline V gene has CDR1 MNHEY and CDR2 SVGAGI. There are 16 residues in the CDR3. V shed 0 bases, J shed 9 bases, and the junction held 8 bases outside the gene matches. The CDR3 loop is CASSYSVPGQGFEQFF. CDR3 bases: TGTGCCAGCAGTTACTCGGTACCGGGACAGGGGTTTGAGCAGTTCTTC.

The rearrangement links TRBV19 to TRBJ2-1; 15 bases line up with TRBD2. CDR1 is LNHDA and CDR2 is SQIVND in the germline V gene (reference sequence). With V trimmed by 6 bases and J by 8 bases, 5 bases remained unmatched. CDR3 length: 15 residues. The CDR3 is CASRTGTSGRYEQFF. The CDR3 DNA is TGTGCCAGTAGGACCGGGACTAGCGGGAGGTATGAGCAGTTCTTC. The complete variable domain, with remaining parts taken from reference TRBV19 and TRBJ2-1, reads DGGITQSPKYLFRKEGQNVTLSCEQNLNHDAMYWYRQDPGQGLRLIYYSQIVNDFQKGDIAEGYSVSREKKESFPLTVTSAQKNPTAFYLCASRTGTSGRYEQFFGPGTRLTVL.

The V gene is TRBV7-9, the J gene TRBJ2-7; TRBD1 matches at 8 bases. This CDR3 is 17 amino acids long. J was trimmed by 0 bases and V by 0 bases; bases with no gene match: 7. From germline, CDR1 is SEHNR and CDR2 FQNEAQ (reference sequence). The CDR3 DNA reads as TGTGCCAGCAGCTTAGCGCTTCGGACAGGGTACTCCTACGAGCAGTACGTC. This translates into CASSLALRTGYSYEQYV.

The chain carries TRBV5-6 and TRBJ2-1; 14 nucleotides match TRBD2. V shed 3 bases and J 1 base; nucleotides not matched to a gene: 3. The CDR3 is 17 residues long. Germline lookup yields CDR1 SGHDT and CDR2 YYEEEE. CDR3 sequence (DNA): TGTGCCAGCAGCTCGGGACTAGCGGGAGCATCCTACAATGAGCAGTTCTTC. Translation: CASSSGLAGASYNEQFF.

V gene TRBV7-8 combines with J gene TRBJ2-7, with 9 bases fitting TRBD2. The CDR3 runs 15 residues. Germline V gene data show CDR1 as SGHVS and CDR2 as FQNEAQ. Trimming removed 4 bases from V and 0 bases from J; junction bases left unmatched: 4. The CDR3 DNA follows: TGTGCCAGCAGCTCACGTAGCGGGAGCTCCTACGAGCAGTACGTC. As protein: CASSSRSGSSYEQYV.

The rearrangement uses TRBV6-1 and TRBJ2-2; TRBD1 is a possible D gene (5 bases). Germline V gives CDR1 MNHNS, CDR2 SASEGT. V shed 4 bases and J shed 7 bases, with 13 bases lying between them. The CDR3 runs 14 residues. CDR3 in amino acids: CASSVKGLGGELFF. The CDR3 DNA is TGTGCCAGCAGTGTGAAGGGGCTGGGCGGGGAGCTGTTTTTT.

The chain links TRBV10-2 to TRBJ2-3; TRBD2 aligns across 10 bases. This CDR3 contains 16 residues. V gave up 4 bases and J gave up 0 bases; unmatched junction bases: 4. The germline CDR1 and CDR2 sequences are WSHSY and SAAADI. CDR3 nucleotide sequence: TGCGCCAGCAGTGTCGGACTAGCGGCTAGCACAGATACGCAGTATTTT. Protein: CASSVGLAASTDTQYF.

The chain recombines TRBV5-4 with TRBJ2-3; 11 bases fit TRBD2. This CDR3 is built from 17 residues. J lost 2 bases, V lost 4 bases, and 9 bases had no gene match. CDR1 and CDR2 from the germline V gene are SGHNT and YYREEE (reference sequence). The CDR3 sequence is CASSPLAGGPSTDTQYF. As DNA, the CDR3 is TGTGCCAGCAGCCCGCTAGCGGGAGGCCCGTCCACAGATACGCAGTATTTT. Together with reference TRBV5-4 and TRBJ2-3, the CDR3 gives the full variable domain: ETGVTQSPTHLIKTRGQQVTLRCSSQSGHNTVSWYQQALGQGPQFIFQYYREEENGRGNFPPRFSGLQFPNYSSELNVNALELDDSALYLCASSPLAGGPSTDTQYFGPGTRLTVL.

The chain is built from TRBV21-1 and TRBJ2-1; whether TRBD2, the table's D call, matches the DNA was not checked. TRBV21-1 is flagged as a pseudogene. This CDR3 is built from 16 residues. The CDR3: CASSKPRGAGVDEQFF. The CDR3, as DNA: TGTGCCAGCAGCAAACCCCGGGGAGCCGGGGTCGATGAGCAGTTCTTC.

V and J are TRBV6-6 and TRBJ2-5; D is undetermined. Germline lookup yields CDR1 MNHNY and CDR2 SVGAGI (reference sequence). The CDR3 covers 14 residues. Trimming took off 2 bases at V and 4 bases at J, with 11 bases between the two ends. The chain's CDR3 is CASSYEKPVETQYF. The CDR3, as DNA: TGTGCCAGCAGTTACGAAAAACCGGTAGAGACCCAGTACTTC.

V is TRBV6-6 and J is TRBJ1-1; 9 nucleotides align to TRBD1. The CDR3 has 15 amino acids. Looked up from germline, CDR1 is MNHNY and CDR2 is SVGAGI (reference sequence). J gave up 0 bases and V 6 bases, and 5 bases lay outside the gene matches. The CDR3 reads CASSPTGGLNTEAFF. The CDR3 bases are TGTGCCAGCAGCCCCACAGGGGGCCTGAACACTGAAGCTTTCTTT.

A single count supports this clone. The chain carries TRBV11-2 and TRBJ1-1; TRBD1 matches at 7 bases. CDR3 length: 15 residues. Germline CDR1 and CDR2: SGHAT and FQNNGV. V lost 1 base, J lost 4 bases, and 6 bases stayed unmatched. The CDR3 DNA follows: TGTGCCAGCAGCTTAGGACAGGGAAGGGGCACTGAAGCTTTCTTT. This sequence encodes CASSLGQGRGTEAFF.

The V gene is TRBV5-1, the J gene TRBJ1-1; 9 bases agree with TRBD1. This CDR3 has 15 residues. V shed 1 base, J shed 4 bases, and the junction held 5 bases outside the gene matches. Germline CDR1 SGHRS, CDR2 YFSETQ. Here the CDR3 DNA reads TGCGCCAGCAGCTTGCGACAGGGGGAAAGCACTGAAGCTTTCTTT. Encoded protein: CASSLRQGESTEAFF. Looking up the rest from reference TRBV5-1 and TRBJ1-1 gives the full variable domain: KAGVTQTPRYLIKTRGQQVTLSCSPISGHRSVSWYQQTPGQGLQFLFEYFSETQRNKGNFPGRFSGRQFSNSRSEMNVSTLELGDSALYLCASSLRQGESTEAFFGQGTRLTVV.

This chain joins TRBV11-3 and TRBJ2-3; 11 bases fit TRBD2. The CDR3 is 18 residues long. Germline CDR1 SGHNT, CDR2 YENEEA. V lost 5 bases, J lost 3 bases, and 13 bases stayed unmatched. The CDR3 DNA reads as TGTGCCAGCAGCCTTGGGGTAGCGGGAGGGTGGCGAACAGATACGCAGTATTTT. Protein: CASSLGVAGGWRTDTQYF.

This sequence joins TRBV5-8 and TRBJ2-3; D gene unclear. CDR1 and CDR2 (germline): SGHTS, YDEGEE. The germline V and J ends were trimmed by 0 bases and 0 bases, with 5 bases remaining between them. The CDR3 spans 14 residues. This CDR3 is CASSLDSSTDTQYF. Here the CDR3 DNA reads TGTGCCAGCAGCTTGGACTCTAGCACAGATACGCAGTATTTT. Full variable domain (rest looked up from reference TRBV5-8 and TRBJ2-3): EAGVTQSPTHLIKTRGQQATLRCSPISGHTSVYWYQQALGLGLQFLLWYDEGEERNRGNFPPRFSGRQFPNYSSELNVNALELEDSALYLCASSLDSSTDTQYFGPGTRLTVL.

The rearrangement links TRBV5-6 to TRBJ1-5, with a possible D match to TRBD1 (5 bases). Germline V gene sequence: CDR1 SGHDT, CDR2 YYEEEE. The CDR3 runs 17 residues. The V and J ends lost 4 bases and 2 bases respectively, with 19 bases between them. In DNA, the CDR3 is TGTGCCAGCAGCCAGGGCCGAGCGTTACGAGGCAATCAGCCCCAGCATTTT. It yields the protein CASSQGRALRGNQPQHF.

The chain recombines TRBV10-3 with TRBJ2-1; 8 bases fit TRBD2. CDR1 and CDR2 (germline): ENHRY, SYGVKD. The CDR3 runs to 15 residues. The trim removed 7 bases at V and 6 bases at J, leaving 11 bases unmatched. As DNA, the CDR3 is TGTGCCATCACCGCCACTAGCGGTCTAGGCAATGAGCAGTTCTTC. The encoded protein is CAITATSGLGNEQFF.

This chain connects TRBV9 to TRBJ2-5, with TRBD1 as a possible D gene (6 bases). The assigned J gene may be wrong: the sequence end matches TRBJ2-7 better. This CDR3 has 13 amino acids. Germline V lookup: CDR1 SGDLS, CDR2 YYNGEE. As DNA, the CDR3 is TGTGCCAGCAGCGTAACAGGGTTGGACGAGCAGTACTTC. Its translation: CASSVTGLDEQYF.

This chain's CDR3 is CAISERGGKSPQHF. The CDR3 nucleotides are TGTGCCATCAGTGAGCGGGGGGGAAAGTCGCCCCAGCATTTT. The genes are TRBV10-3 and TRBJ1-5; perhaps TRBD1 as D (5 bases). V shed 2 bases and J shed 9 bases, with 14 bases lying between them. CDR1 is ENHRY and CDR2 is SYGVKD in the germline V gene. The CDR3 is 14 amino acids.

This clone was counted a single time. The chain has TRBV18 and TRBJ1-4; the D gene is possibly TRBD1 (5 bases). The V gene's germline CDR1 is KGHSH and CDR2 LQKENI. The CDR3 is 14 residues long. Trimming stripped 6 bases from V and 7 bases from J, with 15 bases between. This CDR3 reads CASSDPQRGEKLFF. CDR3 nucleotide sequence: TGTGCCAGCTCGGACCCGCAAAGGGGTGAAAAACTGTTTTTT.

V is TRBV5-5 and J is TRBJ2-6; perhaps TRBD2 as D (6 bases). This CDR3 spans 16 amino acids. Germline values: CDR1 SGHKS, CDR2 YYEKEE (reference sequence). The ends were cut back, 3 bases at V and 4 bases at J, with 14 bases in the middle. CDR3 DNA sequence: TGTGCCAGCAGCTCAATTGGGACTTCCGGGGCCAACGTCCTGACTTTC. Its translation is CASSSIGTSGANVLTF.

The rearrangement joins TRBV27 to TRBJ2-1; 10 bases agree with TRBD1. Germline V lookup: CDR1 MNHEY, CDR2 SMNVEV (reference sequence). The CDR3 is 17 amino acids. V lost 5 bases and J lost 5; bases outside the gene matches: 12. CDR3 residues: CASSRGTGVVAHNEQFF. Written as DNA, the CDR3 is TGTGCCAGCAGTAGAGGGACAGGGGTTGTTGCCCACAATGAGCAGTTCTTC.

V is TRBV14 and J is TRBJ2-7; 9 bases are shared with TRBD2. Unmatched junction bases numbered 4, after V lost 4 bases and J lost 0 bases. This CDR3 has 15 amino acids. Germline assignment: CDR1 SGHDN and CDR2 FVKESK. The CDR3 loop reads CASSRLAGTSYEQYF. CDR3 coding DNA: TGTGCCAGCAGCCGGCTAGCGGGAACCTCCTACGAGCAGTACTTC.